Listed here is a single T cell receptor (beta chain). Antigen: not known. CDR1 and CDR2 (germline): GTSNPN, SVGIG (reference sequence). Trimming at V came to 6 bases and at J to 9 bases, leaving 4 bases not matched to a gene. This CDR3 has 11 residues. This record comes from a study of PD-L1 blockade in urothelial cancer. Points from the study as a whole: Tumor-linked clones in blood grew more by 3 weeks in durable-benefit patients.

Generated by immunoSEQ multiplex PCR, the TCRdb table keeps only in-frame clones and is missing some. The sample includes more than 60,000 clones, roughly 90% of them seen just once. Time point in this sample: peripheral blood 6 weeks after treatment start. The gene calls are TRBV30 and TRBJ2-1; 8 bases agree with TRBD2. The sample was PBMCs, taken around atezolizumab (anti-PD-L1) treatment. The sequence was collected from a man in his sixties with urothelial cancer. The CDR3 DNA follows: TGTGCCTGCACGGGAGGGGGTGAGCAGTTCTTC. This codes for CACTGGGEQFF.